A selection of T cell receptor beta chains follows, all from one sample in a study of cytomegalovirus exposure and HLA in healthy donors. Measured with immunoSEQ multiplex PCR; TCRdb has only the in-frame clones, and not every one. The repertoire consists of about 170,000 clones, with roughly 80% occurring once and the leading ten covering approximately 0.8%. Sequencing was performed on PBMCs. These receptors all come from a woman aged 18-29 years in good health and CMV-seronegative. The conserved cysteine and the conserved F or W are not part of the CDR3 here. A clone size is listed for some rows: how often the clone was seen (once, few, many), or a class if it is expanded.

clone_size: -
v_call: TRBV28
cdr3_aa: ASSLPSLTDTQY

clone_size: once
v_call: TRBV9
cdr3_aa: ASSVDIAGEGYSYEQY

clone_size: -
v_call: TRBV2
cdr3_aa: ASSEGMGTTTYEQY

clone_size: -
v_call: TRBV28
cdr3_aa: ASSSRTGKVAQY

clone_size: -
v_call: TRBV28
cdr3_aa: ASSPRTGSQEQY

clone_size: -
v_call: TRBV7-6
cdr3_aa: ASSLEDRGTDTQY

clone_size: -
v_call: TRBV6-4
cdr3_aa: ASSGWSSGNTGELF

clone_size: -
v_call: TRBV19
cdr3_aa: ASTRSTAGPGELF

clone_size: -
v_call: TRBV5-5
cdr3_aa: ASSLLSAGEQY

clone_size: -
v_call: TRBV5-1
cdr3_aa: ASSFSSGRVPSYEQY

clone_size: -
v_call: TRBV30
cdr3_aa: AWKPLEWSEQY

clone_size: -
v_call: TRBV14
cdr3_aa: ASSQGPPSGSIHNEQF

clone_size: -
v_call: TRBV9
cdr3_aa: ASSVVLAGVGDTQY

clone_size: -
v_call: TRBV2
cdr3_aa: ASILSGKSFNEQF

clone_size: -
v_call: TRBV6-1
cdr3_aa: ASSARDSTATDTQY

clone_size: -
v_call: TRBV19
cdr3_aa: ASSIDQGGLDTQY

clone_size: -
v_call: TRBV19
cdr3_aa: ASSPHRVHSGSYT

clone_size: -
v_call: TRBV23-1
cdr3_aa: AREKGSGQATFRLNTEAF

clone_size: -
v_call: TRBV21-1
cdr3_aa: ASSNKTDNQPQH

clone_size: -
v_call: TRBV19
cdr3_aa: ASSLGASGNTIY

clone_size: -
v_call: TRBV11-1
cdr3_aa: ASSFGHRDSPNYEQY

clone_size: -
v_call: TRBV27
cdr3_aa: ASSFLQGGLYTEAF